These 24 T cell receptor beta chains share one sample of origin, sequenced in a study of T-cell memory formation after mild COVID-19. TCRdb reanalysed the 5' RACE reads using MiXCR and keeps one entry per CDR3 protein. The sample records about 430,000 distinct CDR3 sequences, about a sixth being singletons. The sequencing sample was made of PBMCs or a T cell subset sorted from them (not recorded which). The receptors shown here come from a man aged 18-30 years who had mild COVID-19 (a few samples of this study predate the infection). Cell type and time point are not known.

This clonotype was recorded a few times. This rearrangement joins TRBV12-3 or TRBV12-4 to TRBJ1-2; maybe TRBD1 (6 bases). This CDR3 contains 13 residues. V lost 5 bases and J 8 bases, leaving 15 bases between the germline ends. The CDR3: CASSGQGSGGYTF. The CDR3 region has the DNA TGTGCCAGCAGTGGTCAGGGGTCGGGCGGCTACACCTTC.

This clonotype was observed a few times. This chain links TRBV7-2 with TRBJ1-1; no clear D gene. The CDR3 has 13 residues. V was trimmed by 4 bases and J by 3 bases, leaving 9 bases between them. Per the germline V gene, CDR1 is SGHTA and CDR2 is FQGNSA. CDR3 sequence reads: CASSSATHTEAFF. For the CDR3, the DNA is TGTGCCAGCAGCTCGGCAACTCACACTGAAGCTTTCTTT.

This clonotype was observed at least ten times. The CDR3 is CASSLYGTEAFF. In DNA, the CDR3 is TGTGCCAGCAGCTTATATGGCACTGAAGCTTTCTTT. J is TRBJ1-1 and V is TRBV7-2; no firm D call. This CDR3 is 12 amino acids long. Germline CDR1 SGHTA, CDR2 FQGNSA. Trimming cost V 2 bases and J 4 bases, with 5 bases left between them.

This chain joins TRBV7-3 and TRBJ2-3; TRBD1 matches 9 bases. V lost 1 base, J lost 1 base, and 9 bases stayed unmatched. Germline CDR1 is SGHTA and CDR2 is FQGTGA. This CDR3 has 18 amino acids. For the CDR3, the DNA is TGTGCCAGCAGCTTAAATGGGGGGACAGGGCTCGGCACAGATACGCAGTATTTT. Amino acid sequence: CASSLNGGTGLGTDTQYF.

This clonotype was seen a handful of times. The V call is TRBV2, the J call TRBJ1-5; perhaps TRBD1 as D (6 bases). The CDR3 totals 13 residues. From germline, CDR1 is SNHLY and CDR2 FYNNEI. The ends were cut back, 7 bases at V and 2 bases at J, with 9 bases in the middle. The CDR3, as DNA: TGTGCCAGCACCGGGACACGCAATCAGCCCCAGCATTTT. Translated: CASTGTRNQPQHF.

This clonotype was counted between two and nine times. The CDR3 coding sequence is TGTGCCAGCATCAAAGGGACAGGCCCCTTCAGGCAGGGCTACACCTTC. Its translation: CASIKGTGPFRQGYTF. This sequence joins TRBV6-5 and TRBJ1-2, with 8 bases lining up with TRBD1. The V segment lost 7 bases and the J segment 8 bases; nucleotides outside the gene matches: 18. The CDR3 has 16 residues. From germline, CDR1 is MNHEY and CDR2 SVGAGI.

This chain links TRBV7-2 with TRBJ2-1; the match to TRBD2 covers 7 bases. V gave up 5 bases and J gave up 0 bases; unmatched junction bases: 4. The CDR3 runs to 15 residues. Germline V CDR1 and CDR2: SGHTA, FQGNSA. The CDR3 region has the DNA TGTGCCAGCAGCCCTTGGACTAGCTCCTACAATGAGCAGTTCTTC. This encodes CASSPWTSSYNEQFF.

J is TRBJ2-1 and V is TRBV4-3, with 7 bases lining up with TRBD1. The CDR3 totals 14 residues. V shed 3 bases and J 5 bases; nucleotides not matched to a gene: 4. Germline lookup yields CDR1 LGHNA and CDR2 YSLEER. The CDR3 DNA reads as TGCGCCAGCAGCCAGACAGGGACCGACAATGAGCAGTTCTTC. Amino acids: CASSQTGTDNEQFF.

This sequence joins TRBV5-1 and TRBJ1-6; 8 bases align to TRBD1. V gave up 5 bases and J gave up 6 bases; unmatched junction bases: 7. This CDR3 comprises 15 residues. Germline CDR1 reads SGHRS; CDR2 reads YFSETQ. In DNA form, the CDR3 reads TGCGCCAGCAGGTTGACAGGGGACACTAATTCACCCCTCCACTTT. Protein sequence: CASRLTGDTNSPLHF.

As to this clonotype: Compared with germline, one end of the junction differs, possibly owing to a read error. For the CDR3, the DNA is TGTGACAGCTCACCACCGCAATCCCCGGGAAACACCATATATTTT. Protein product: CDSSPPQSPGNTIYF. V and J are TRBV18 and TRBJ1-3; D gene uncertain. The CDR3 totals 15 residues. Germline loops: CDR1 KGHSH, CDR2 LQKENI.

The sample holds a few counts of this clonotype. The V gene is TRBV4-3, the J gene TRBJ1-4; tentatively, D is TRBD1 (5 bases). With 0 bases removed from V and 3 bases from J, the gap between germline ends came to 11 bases. The length of the CDR3 is 16 residues. Germline V lookup: CDR1 LGHNA, CDR2 YSLEER. The CDR3 bases are TGCGCCAGCAGCCAAGATCGTGGGGCTCCTAATGAAAAACTGTTTTTT. It yields the protein CASSQDRGAPNEKLFF.

V usage is TRBV5-1 and J usage is TRBJ1-2; D possibly corresponds to TRBD1 (5 bases). Trimming stripped 4 bases from V and 8 bases from J, with 21 bases between. Looked up from germline, CDR1 is SGHRS and CDR2 is YFSETQ. The CDR3 totals 15 residues. The CDR3 nucleotides read TGCGCCAGCAGCCCACGGGACTTCCGGCTAGTGGGCTACACCTTC. Protein product: CASSPRDFRLVGYTF.

The chain recombines TRBV12-3 or TRBV12-4 with TRBJ2-5; D might be TRBD1 or TRBD2, each matching 6 bases. This CDR3 is built from 14 residues. The V end was cut by 3 bases, the J end by 5 bases, with 13 bases between. The CDR3 sequence is CASSFRLGGETQYF. The CDR3 coding sequence is TGTGCCAGCAGTTTTCGATTAGGGGGGGAGACCCAGTACTTC.

In nucleotides, the CDR3 is TGTGCCAGCAGTGCAGAGTACTACAATGAGCAGTTCTTC. Translating gives CASSAEYYNEQFF. V is TRBV27 and J is TRBJ2-1; the D is unclear. V shed 5 bases and J shed 3 bases, with 8 bases lying between them. CDR1 is MNHEY, CDR2 SMNVEV, per germline (reference sequence). This CDR3 is 13 amino acids long.

V usage is TRBV6-5 and J usage is TRBJ1-2, with D possibly matching TRBD1 (5 bases). CDR3 length: 15 residues. V lost 7 bases and J 0 bases, leaving 15 bases between the germline ends. Germline lookup yields CDR1 MNHEY and CDR2 SVGAGI. The DNA of the CDR3 is TGTGCCAGCAAAATAGCAGGGCAGACTAACTATGGCTACACCTTC. It codes for CASKIAGQTNYGYTF.

The chain recombines TRBV7-8 with TRBJ2-6, with D perhaps matching TRBD1 (6 bases). Germline V gene data show CDR1 as SGHVS and CDR2 as FQNEAQ. V lost 3 bases, J lost 2 bases, and 14 bases lay in between. The CDR3 is made up of 17 amino acids. The CDR3 region is CASSFPTGPTGANVLTF. Here the CDR3 DNA reads TGTGCCAGCAGCTTCCCCACAGGGCCGACTGGGGCCAACGTCCTGACTTTC.

The rearrangement joins TRBV6-4 to TRBJ2-7; D is possibly TRBD1 (6 bases). The CDR3 runs to 15 residues. Germline V lookup: CDR1 MRHNA, CDR2 SNTAGT. Trimming pared 0 bases from V and 0 bases from J, leaving 9 bases between. The CDR3 reads CASSDSKGHSYEQYV. DNA for the CDR3: TGTGCCAGCAGTGACTCGAAGGGACACTCCTACGAGCAGTACGTC.

This clonotype came up a few times. This chain uses TRBV15 with TRBJ2-1, with D perhaps being TRBD1 or TRBD2 (5 bases each). V lost 1 base and J lost 12, with 13 bases in between. Germline V CDR1 and CDR2: LNHNV, YYDKDF (reference sequence). The CDR3 runs 13 residues. The CDR3, as DNA: TGTGCCACCAGCAGAGGGGACCGAGCTTTGCAGTTCTTC. It translates to CATSRGDRALQFF. The full variable domain, completed using reference TRBV15 and TRBJ2-1, is DAMVIQNPRYQVTQFGKPVTLSCSQTLNHNVMYWYQQKSSQAPKLLFHYYDKDFNNEADTPDNFQSRRPNTSFCFLDIRSPGLGDTAMYLCATSRGDRALQFFGPGTRLTVL.

The chain has TRBV7-3 and TRBJ2-1; D is possibly TRBD2 (7 bases). Between the trimmed V and J ends, which lost 5 bases and 4 bases, there was a span of 18 bases. Germline V gene lookup returns CDR1 SGHTA and CDR2 FQGTGA. CDR3 size: 16 residues. The CDR3 nucleotides are TGTGCCAGCAGCCCCTTTATGGGGGGGGCATACAATGAGCAGTTCTTC. Translating gives CASSPFMGGAYNEQFF.

The genes are TRBV7-2 and TRBJ1-2, with 7 bases that match TRBD1. From germline, CDR1 is SGHTA and CDR2 FQGNSA. V was clipped by 7 bases and J by 9 bases; unmatched bases: 5. This CDR3 spans 11 amino acids. This chain's CDR3 is CASTTDRSYTF. CDR3 DNA: TGTGCCAGCACCACGGACAGGAGCTACACCTTC.

The chain couples TRBV4-1 to TRBJ2-3; 9 positions match TRBD2. The germline V gene has CDR1 MGHRA and CDR2 YSYEKL. The V gene end was trimmed by 1 base and the J gene end by 6 bases; junction bases not matched to a gene: 8. The CDR3 is 16 residues long. CDR3 coding DNA: TGCGCCAGCAGCCAAGTCCCTAGCGGGGCGGCGGATACGCAGTATTTT. Protein: CASSQVPSGAADTQYF.

This clonotype showed up many times. J is TRBJ2-5 and V is TRBV5-4; the match to TRBD1 covers 11 bases. The CDR3 totals 15 residues. Germline CDR1 SGHNT, CDR2 YYREEE (reference sequence). Trimming at V came to 3 bases and at J to 3 bases, leaving 4 bases not matched to a gene. The CDR3 DNA follows: TGTGCCAGCAGCTCAGGACAGGGGGCGAAAGAGACCCAGTACTTC. Residues: CASSSGQGAKETQYF.

This clonotype has a count of ten or more. This chain connects TRBV7-9 to TRBJ2-5; TRBD2 matches 7 bases. J gave up 3 bases and V 1 base, and 5 bases lay outside the gene matches. CDR1 is SEHNR and CDR2 is FQNEAQ in the germline V gene (reference sequence). CDR3 length: 15 amino acids. The CDR3 coding sequence is TGTGCCAGCAGCTTAGGGGCTAGCGGTGAAGAGACCCAGTACTTC. Protein: CASSLGASGEETQYF.

The rearrangement uses TRBV20-1 and TRBJ1-6; D gene unclear. The CDR3 contains 15 residues. V was pared by 5 bases and J by 9 bases, with 20 bases between. From germline, CDR1 is DFQATT and CDR2 SNEGSKA (reference sequence). The CDR3, as DNA: TGCAGTGCTCTCGGCCGGCACCTAAGAGGTTCACCCCTCCACTTT. This encodes CSALGRHLRGSPLHF.